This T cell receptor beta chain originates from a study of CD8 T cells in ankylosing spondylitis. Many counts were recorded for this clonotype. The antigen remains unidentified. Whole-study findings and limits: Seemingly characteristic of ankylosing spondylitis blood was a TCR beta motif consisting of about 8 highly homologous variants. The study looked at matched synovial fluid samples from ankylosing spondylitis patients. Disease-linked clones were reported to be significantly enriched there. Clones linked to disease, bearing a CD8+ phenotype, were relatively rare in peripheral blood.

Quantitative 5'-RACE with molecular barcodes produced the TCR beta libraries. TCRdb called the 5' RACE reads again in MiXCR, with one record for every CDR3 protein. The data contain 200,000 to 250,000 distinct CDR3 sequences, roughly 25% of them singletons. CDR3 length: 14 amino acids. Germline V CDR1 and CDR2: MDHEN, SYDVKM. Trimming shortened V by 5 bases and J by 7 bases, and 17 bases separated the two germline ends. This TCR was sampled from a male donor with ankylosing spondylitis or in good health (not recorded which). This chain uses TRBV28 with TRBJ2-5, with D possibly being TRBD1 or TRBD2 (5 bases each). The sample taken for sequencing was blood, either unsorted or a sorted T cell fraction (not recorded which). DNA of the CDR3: TGTGCCAGCAGTCATGGCAGGGTAGAGGGGACCCAGTACTTC. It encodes CASSHGRVEGTQYF.